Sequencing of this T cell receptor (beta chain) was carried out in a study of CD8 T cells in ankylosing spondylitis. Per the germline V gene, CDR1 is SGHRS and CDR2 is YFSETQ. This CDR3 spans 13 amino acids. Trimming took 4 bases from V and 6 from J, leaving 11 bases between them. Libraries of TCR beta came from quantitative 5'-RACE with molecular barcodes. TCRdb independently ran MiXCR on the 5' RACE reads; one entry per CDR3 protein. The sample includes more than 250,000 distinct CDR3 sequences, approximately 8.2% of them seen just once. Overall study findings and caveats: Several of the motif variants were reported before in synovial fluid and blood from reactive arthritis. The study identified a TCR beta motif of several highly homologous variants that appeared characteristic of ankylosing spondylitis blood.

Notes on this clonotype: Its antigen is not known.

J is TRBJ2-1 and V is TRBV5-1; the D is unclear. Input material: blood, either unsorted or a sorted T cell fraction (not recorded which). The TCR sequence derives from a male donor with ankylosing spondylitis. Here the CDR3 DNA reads TGCGCCAGCAGCGGAGACTCGTTCAATGAGCAGTTCTTC. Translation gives CASSGDSFNEQFF.